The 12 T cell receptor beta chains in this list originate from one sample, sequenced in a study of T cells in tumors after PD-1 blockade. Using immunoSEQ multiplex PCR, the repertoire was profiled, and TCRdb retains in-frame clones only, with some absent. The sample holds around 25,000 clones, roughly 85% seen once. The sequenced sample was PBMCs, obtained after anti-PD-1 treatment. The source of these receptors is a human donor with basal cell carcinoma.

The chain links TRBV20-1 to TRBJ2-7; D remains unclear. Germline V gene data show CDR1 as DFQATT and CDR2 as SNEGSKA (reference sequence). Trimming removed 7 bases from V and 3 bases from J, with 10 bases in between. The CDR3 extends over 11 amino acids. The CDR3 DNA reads TGCAGTGTTTCAGAGAGCTACGAGCAGTACTTC. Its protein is CSVSESYEQYF.

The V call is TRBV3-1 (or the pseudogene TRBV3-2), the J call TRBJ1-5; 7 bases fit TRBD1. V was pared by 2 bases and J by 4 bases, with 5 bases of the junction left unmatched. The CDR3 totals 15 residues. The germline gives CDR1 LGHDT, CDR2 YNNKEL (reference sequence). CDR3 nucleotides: TGTGCCAGCAGCCAAAGTTCAGGGGGGAATCAGCCCCAGCATTTT. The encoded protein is CASSQSSGGNQPQHF.

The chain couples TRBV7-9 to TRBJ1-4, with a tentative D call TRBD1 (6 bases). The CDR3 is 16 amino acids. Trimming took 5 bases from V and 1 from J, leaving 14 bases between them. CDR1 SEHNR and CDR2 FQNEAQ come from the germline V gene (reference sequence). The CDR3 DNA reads TGTGCCAGCAGCCGAACACAGGGACAAACTAATGAAAAACTGTTTTTT. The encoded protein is CASSRTQGQTNEKLFF.

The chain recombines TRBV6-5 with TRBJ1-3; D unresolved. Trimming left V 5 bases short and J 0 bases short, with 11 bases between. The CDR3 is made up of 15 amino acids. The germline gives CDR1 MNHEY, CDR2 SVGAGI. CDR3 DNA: TGTGCCAGCAGTAAAACAAGCCACTCTGGAAACACCATATATTTT. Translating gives CASSKTSHSGNTIYF.

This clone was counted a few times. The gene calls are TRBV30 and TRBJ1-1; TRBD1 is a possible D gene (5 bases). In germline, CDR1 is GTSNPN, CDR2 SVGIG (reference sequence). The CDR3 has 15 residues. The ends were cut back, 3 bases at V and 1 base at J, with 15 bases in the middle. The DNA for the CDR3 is TGTGCCTGGAGCCCCCCCGGACATCGGAACACTGAAGCTTTCTTT. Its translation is CAWSPPGHRNTEAFF. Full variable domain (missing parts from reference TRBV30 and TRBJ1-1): SQTIHQWPATLVQPVGSPLSLECTVEGTSNPNLYWYRQAAGRGLQLLFYSVGIGQISSEVPQNLSASRPQDRQFILSSKKLLLSDSGFYLCAWSPPGHRNTEAFFGQGTRLTVV.

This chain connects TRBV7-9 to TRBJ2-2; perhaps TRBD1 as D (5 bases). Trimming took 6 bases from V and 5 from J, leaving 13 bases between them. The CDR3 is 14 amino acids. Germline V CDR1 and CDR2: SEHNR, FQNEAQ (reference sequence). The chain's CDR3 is CASRKGHMTGELFF. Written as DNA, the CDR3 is TGTGCCAGCAGGAAAGGACATATGACCGGGGAGCTGTTTTTT.

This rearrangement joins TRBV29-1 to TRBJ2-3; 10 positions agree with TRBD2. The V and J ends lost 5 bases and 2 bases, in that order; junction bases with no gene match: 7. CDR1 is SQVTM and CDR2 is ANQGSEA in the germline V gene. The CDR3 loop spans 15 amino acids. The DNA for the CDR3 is TGCAGCGTTAAATCCGGGACTAGCGCCACAGATACGCAGTATTTT. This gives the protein CSVKSGTSATDTQYF.

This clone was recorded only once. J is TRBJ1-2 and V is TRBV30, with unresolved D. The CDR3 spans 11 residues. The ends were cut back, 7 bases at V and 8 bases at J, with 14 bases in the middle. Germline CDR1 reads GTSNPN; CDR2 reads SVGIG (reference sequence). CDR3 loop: CASRLAGGYTF. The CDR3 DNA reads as TGTGCCTCCCGGTTGGCGGGAGGCTACACCTTC.

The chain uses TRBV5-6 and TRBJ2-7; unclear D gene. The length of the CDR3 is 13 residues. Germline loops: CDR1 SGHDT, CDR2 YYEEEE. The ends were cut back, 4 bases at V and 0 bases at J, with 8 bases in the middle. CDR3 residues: CASSPTRSYEQYF. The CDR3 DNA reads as TGTGCCAGCAGCCCGACGCGCTCCTACGAGCAGTACTTC.

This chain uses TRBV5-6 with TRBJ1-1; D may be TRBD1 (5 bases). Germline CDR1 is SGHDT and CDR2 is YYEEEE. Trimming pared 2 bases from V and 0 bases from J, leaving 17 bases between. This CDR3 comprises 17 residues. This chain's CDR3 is CASSFSRGDPMNTEAFF. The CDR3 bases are TGTGCCAGCAGCTTCTCTCGAGGGGACCCCATGAACACTGAAGCTTTCTTT. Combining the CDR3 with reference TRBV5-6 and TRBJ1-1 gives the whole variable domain DAGVTQSPTHLIKTRGQQVTLRCSPKSGHDTVSWYQQALGQGPQFIFQYYEEEERQRGNFPDRFSGHQFPNYSSELNVNALLLGDSALYLCASSFSRGDPMNTEAFFGQGTRLTVV.

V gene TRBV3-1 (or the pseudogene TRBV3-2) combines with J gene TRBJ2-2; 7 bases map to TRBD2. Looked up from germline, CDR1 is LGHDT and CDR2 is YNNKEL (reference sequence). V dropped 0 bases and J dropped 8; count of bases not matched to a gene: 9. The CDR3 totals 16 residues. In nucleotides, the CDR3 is TGTGCCAGCAGCCAAGATGGGCTAGCGGTACATGGGGAGCTGTTTTTT. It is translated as CASSQDGLAVHGELFF.

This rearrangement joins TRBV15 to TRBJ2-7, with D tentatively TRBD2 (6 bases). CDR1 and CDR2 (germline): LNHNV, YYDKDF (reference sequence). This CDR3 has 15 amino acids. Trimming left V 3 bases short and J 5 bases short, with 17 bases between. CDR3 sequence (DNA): TGTGCCACCAGCAGCGCCCCACATCGCGGGGACGAGCAGTACTTC. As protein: CATSSAPHRGDEQYF.